The sequence of this TCR beta chain was determined in a study of blood T cell repertoires in COVID-19. The CDR3 is made up of 12 amino acids. V was cut by 0 bases and J by 4 bases, with 7 bases left in between. Germline V lookup: CDR1 GTSNPN, CDR2 SVGIG (reference sequence). TCRdb's table, derived via immunoSEQ multiplex PCR, lists solely in-frame clones and lacks some. The sample holds 60,000 to 75,000 clones, 65% to 80% seen once. Sequencing used peripheral blood. The chain couples TRBV30 to TRBJ2-7, with D uncertain. The receptor was isolated from a woman between 50 and 59 years old with acute or convalescent COVID-19. CDR3: CAWSVLRYEQYF. The CDR3 DNA reads TGTGCCTGGAGTGTACTCCGTTACGAGCAGTACTTC.